Presented here are 26 T cell receptor beta chains from one specimen sequenced in a study of blood T cell repertoires in COVID-19. The method was immunoSEQ multiplex PCR; TCRdb's version includes in-frame clones alone and lacks a portion of them. The table includes around 170,000 clones, just over 85% detected once. Sequences were obtained from peripheral blood. The receptors come from a man aged 50-59 years with active or convalescent COVID-19.

The J gene is TRBJ1-2, the V gene TRBV12-3 or TRBV12-4, with D hard to call. Trimming left V 3 bases short and J 3 bases short, with 5 bases between. CDR3 length: 12 residues. The CDR3 DNA sequence: TGTGCCAGCAGTTTCTTAGACTATGGCTACACCTTC. Translated: CASSFLDYGYTF.

The rearrangement links TRBV5-8 to TRBJ2-1; tentative D call: TRBD2 (7 bases). CDR1 SGHTS and CDR2 YDEGEE come from the germline V gene. The ends were cut back, 2 bases at V and 10 bases at J, with 16 bases in the middle. This CDR3 is built from 14 residues. The DNA for the CDR3 is TGTGCCAGCAGCTTAAAAGGGGGGGCAAGAGAGCAGTTCTTC. Encoded protein: CASSLKGGAREQFF.

This chain links TRBV20-1 with TRBJ2-7; tentatively, D is TRBD1 (6 bases). V was clipped by 3 bases and J by 3 bases, with 18 bases between them. Germline values: CDR1 DFQATT, CDR2 SNEGSKA (reference sequence). CDR3 length: 15 amino acids. The CDR3 sequence is CSASGSDSLGYEQYF. The CDR3 DNA is TGCAGTGCTAGTGGATCGGACAGTTTAGGCTACGAGCAGTACTTC.

V and J are TRBV5-4 and TRBJ2-7; TRBD1 matches at 8 bases. This CDR3 comprises 13 residues. V lost 5 bases, J lost 3 bases, and 4 bases stayed unmatched. Germline CDR1 reads SGHNT; CDR2 reads YYREEE (reference sequence). The CDR3 sequence is CASSRQGFYEQYF. CDR3 nucleotides: TGTGCCAGCAGTCGACAGGGGTTCTACGAGCAGTACTTC.

The chain carries TRBV10-3 and TRBJ2-3, with D uncertain. Trimming took off 0 bases at V and 0 bases at J, with 4 bases between the two ends. This CDR3 spans 14 amino acids. In germline, CDR1 is ENHRY, CDR2 SYGVKD. CDR3 nucleotide sequence: TGTGCCATCAGTGAGTCGTATAGCACAGATACGCAGTATTTT. This codes for CAISESYSTDTQYF.

This clone was seen only once. The V call is TRBV14, the J call TRBJ1-2, with no clear D. The V gene's germline CDR1 is SGHDN and CDR2 FVKESK. The length of the CDR3 is 15 residues. The V end was cut by 0 bases, the J end by 0 bases, with 8 bases between. This chain's CDR3 is CASSQDIRANYGYTF. CDR3 in DNA: TGTGCCAGCAGCCAAGATATACGAGCTAACTATGGCTACACCTTC.

This chain links TRBV3-1 (or the pseudogene TRBV3-2) with TRBJ2-1; TRBD2 matches at 11 bases. Trimming cost V 4 bases and J 5 bases; bases outside gene matches: 7. CDR3 length: 16 residues. In germline, CDR1 is LGHDT, CDR2 YNNKEL (reference sequence). The CDR3 reads CASSLGLAGINNEQFF. CDR3 DNA: TGTGCCAGCAGCCTCGGACTAGCGGGCATAAACAATGAGCAGTTCTTC.

The CDR3 loop reads CASSVLAGGPGETQYF. The CDR3 DNA reads as TGTGCCAGTAGTGTACTAGCGGGGGGGCCGGGGGAGACCCAGTACTTC. J is TRBJ2-5 and V is TRBV19; the match to TRBD2 covers 13 bases. Germline V gene lookup returns CDR1 LNHDA and CDR2 SQIVND (reference sequence). V lost 5 bases to trimming and J lost 5 bases; unmatched junction nucleotides: 8. CDR3 size: 16 residues.

The V call is TRBV7-9, the J call TRBJ1-6, with D possibly matching TRBD1 (6 bases). The CDR3 is 12 residues long. Germline lookup yields CDR1 SEHNR and CDR2 FQNEAQ (reference sequence). V lost 2 bases and J 16 bases, leaving 12 bases between the germline ends. CDR3 DNA: TGTGCCAGCAGCTTACTGGACAGCCGGCTCCACTTT. Amino acid sequence: CASSLLDSRLHF.

This clone is a singleton in its sample. V gene TRBV7-2 combines with J gene TRBJ2-5; tentatively, D is TRBD2 (6 bases). Germline CDR1 and CDR2: SGHTA and FQGNSA. The germline V and J ends were trimmed by 3 bases and 0 bases, with 14 bases remaining between them. The CDR3 is 16 amino acids. The CDR3 reads CASSFSKGGYQETQYF. CDR3 sequence (DNA): TGTGCCAGCAGCTTTAGCAAAGGAGGGTACCAAGAGACCCAGTACTTC.

The chain is built from TRBV29-1 and TRBJ2-3, with D unresolved. V lost 1 base and J lost 1, with 6 bases in between. Germline CDR1 is SQVTM and CDR2 is ANQGSEA. This CDR3 region has 13 residues. The CDR3 here is CSVEVLGTDTQYF. The CDR3 DNA follows: TGCAGCGTTGAAGTCCTAGGCACAGATACGCAGTATTTT.

The V gene is TRBV6-6, the J gene TRBJ1-2, with D perhaps matching TRBD1 (6 bases). The V gene lost 2 bases and the J gene lost 7 bases, with 20 bases spanning the gap. This CDR3 is built from 16 residues. CDR1 is MNHNY, CDR2 SVGAGI, per germline (reference sequence). The CDR3 nucleotides read TGTGCCAGCAGTTACCCGAGGGGCACAGGGTTAGGTGGCTACACCTTC. It specifies CASSYPRGTGLGGYTF.

The V call is TRBV25-1, the J call TRBJ2-7; maybe TRBD1 (6 bases). This CDR3 is 15 amino acids long. The V gene's germline CDR1 is MGHDK and CDR2 SYGVNS. V lost 4 bases and J lost 1, with 14 bases in between. Written as DNA, the CDR3 is TGTGCCAGCAGTGTCTCGGGACAAGGGTCCTACGAGCAGTACTTC. It specifies CASSVSGQGSYEQYF.

The chain employs TRBV4-3 and TRBJ2-1; D is uncertain. CDR3 size: 12 residues. Trimming took off 1 base at V and 5 bases at J, with 3 bases between the two ends. Germline V gene sequence: CDR1 LGHNA, CDR2 YSLEER. The CDR3 sequence: CASSQADNEQFF. CDR3 nucleotide sequence: TGCGCCAGCAGCCAAGCTGACAATGAGCAGTTCTTC.

This chain connects TRBV15 to TRBJ1-3, with TRBD1 as a possible D gene (5 bases). Germline loops: CDR1 LNHNV, CDR2 YYDKDF (reference sequence). The CDR3 has 16 amino acids. The V gene lost 0 bases and the J gene lost 4 bases, with 13 bases spanning the gap. CDR3 nucleotide sequence: TGTGCCACCAGCAGAGATCTGGCGGGGGGAGGAAACACCATATATTTT. This translates into CATSRDLAGGGNTIYF.

The CDR3 loop reads CARTTSGGPVIFQYF. The CDR3 DNA sequence: TGCGCCAGAACGACTAGCGGGGGGCCGGTGATCTTTCAGTACTTC. The chain employs TRBV10-1 and TRBJ2-4; 13 bases map to TRBD2. This CDR3 is 15 amino acids long. Germline CDR1 WNHNN, CDR2 SYGVQD (reference sequence). Losses at the gene ends were 9 bases for V and 11 bases for J; bases not matched to a gene: 13.

CDR3 in amino acids: CAWSSGVDEKLFF. CDR3 in DNA: TGTGCCTGGAGTTCGGGGGTCGATGAAAAACTGTTTTTT. The chain uses TRBV30 and TRBJ1-4, with D tentatively TRBD1 (5 bases). Trimming pared 2 bases from V and 6 bases from J, leaving 10 bases between. Germline V gene lookup returns CDR1 GTSNPN and CDR2 SVGIG (reference sequence). The CDR3 is 13 amino acids. Drawing the rest from reference TRBV30 and TRBJ1-4, the complete variable domain is SQTIHQWPATLVQPVGSPLSLECTVEGTSNPNLYWYRQAAGRGLQLLFYSVGIGQISSEVPQNLSASRPQDRQFILSSKKLLLSDSGFYLCAWSSGVDEKLFFGSGTQLSVL.

This chain connects TRBV6-5 to TRBJ2-5, with D tentatively TRBD2 (6 bases). V was pared by 5 bases and J by 4 bases, with 14 bases between. This CDR3 has 14 amino acids. The germline V gene has CDR1 MNHEY and CDR2 SVGAGI. The CDR3 nucleotides are TGTGCCAGCAGTCGGCGGGGCTGGGGAGAGACCCAGTACTTC. Its translation: CASSRRGWGETQYF.

CDR3 in amino acids: CASSPARQGFGYTF. The CDR3 nucleotides read TGTGCCAGCAGTCCAGCCCGACAGGGGTTTGGCTACACCTTC. The chain combines TRBV6-5 with TRBJ1-2; 8 nucleotides agree with TRBD1. The CDR3 is 14 amino acids. V lost 5 bases and J lost 7; bases outside the gene matches: 9. Looked up from germline, CDR1 is MNHEY and CDR2 is SVGAGI.

The chain couples TRBV2 to TRBJ2-7; D is possibly TRBD1 (6 bases). The CDR3 is made up of 12 amino acids. Deletions cut 5 bases from V and 3 bases from J, with 8 bases between. The germline CDR1 and CDR2 sequences are SNHLY and FYNNEI. The CDR3 nucleotides read TGTGCCAGCAGTTCACAGGGCTACGAGCAGTACTTC. The encoded protein is CASSSQGYEQYF.

V usage is TRBV11-1 and J usage is TRBJ1-1; 7 bases match TRBD1. Per germline, CDR1 SGHAT and CDR2 FQDESV (reference sequence). V lost 8 bases and J lost 6; bases outside the gene matches: 9. The CDR3 consists of 13 residues. CDR3 amino acids: CASRRTGNAEAFF. The CDR3 nucleotides read TGTGCCAGCCGACGGACAGGAAACGCTGAAGCTTTCTTT.

The chain has TRBV19 and TRBJ1-4; 8 positions match TRBD1. The ends lost 5 bases at V and 7 bases at J; junction bases unmatched: 12. CDR1 is LNHDA and CDR2 is SQIVND in the germline V gene (reference sequence). There are 16 residues in the CDR3. CDR3 amino acids: CASSQQGASPFEKLFF. The DNA for the CDR3 is TGTGCCAGTAGTCAGCAGGGGGCCTCGCCTTTTGAAAAACTGTTTTTT.

The rearrangement links TRBV6-2 or TRBV6-3 to TRBJ2-7; maybe TRBD2 (6 bases). The CDR3 has 14 residues. Germline-derived CDR1 and CDR2 are MNHEY and SVGEGT. Trimming removed 4 bases from V and 0 bases from J, with 10 bases in between. The CDR3 spells CASSLRRDSYEQYF. CDR3 coding DNA: TGTGCCAGCAGTTTACGGCGGGACTCCTACGAGCAGTACTTC.

This chain connects TRBV7-9 to TRBJ1-3; D uncertain. Germline CDR1 is SEHNR and CDR2 is FQNEAQ (reference sequence). Trimming removed 11 bases from V and 0 bases from J, with 11 bases in between. CDR3 length equals 13 residues. The CDR3 DNA is TGTGCCGTGAGCGGTAGCTCTGGAAACACCATATATTTT. This encodes CAVSGSSGNTIYF.

This chain uses TRBV4-2 with TRBJ1-2, with 7 positions matching TRBD1. CDR3 length: 15 amino acids. Per the germline V gene, CDR1 is LGHNA and CDR2 is YNFKEQ. V was pared by 3 bases and J by 3 bases, with 7 bases of the junction left unmatched. CDR3 nucleotides: TGTGCCAGCAGCCATAAAGGGGGCTTCGACTATGGCTACACCTTC. Protein product: CASSHKGGFDYGYTF.

The CDR3, as DNA: TGCGCCAGCAGCTCCCTAACGGGACTAGCGGGAGGGGTTGATGAGCAGTTCTTC. Protein: CASSSLTGLAGGVDEQFF. The chain couples TRBV5-1 to TRBJ2-1; 16 bases map to TRBD2. The CDR3 contains 18 residues. Germline-derived CDR1 and CDR2 are SGHRS and YFSETQ. With 3 bases clipped from V and 8 bases from J, the junction kept 11 bases outside the gene matches.